This TCR beta chain was found in a study of shared clonotypes between healthy human individuals. The data were produced by immunoSEQ multiplex PCR, yet TCRdb's version contains in-frame clones alone and is incomplete. Of about 690,000 clones listed, about 90% are singletons. The CDR3 sequence is 13 residues long. The germline CDR1 and CDR2 sequences are SGHRS and YFSETQ. The V gene lost 5 bases and the J gene lost 0 bases, with 8 bases spanning the gap. The material sequenced was memory CD8+ T cells from PBMCs. Subset indicated: CD45RO+ cells pooled with CCR7-negative TemRA cells. This chain connects TRBV5-1 to TRBJ2-5, with a possible D match to TRBD2 (5 bases). The sequence derives from a young man in good health. Some clones in this sample may be carry-over from other donors' samples. The CDR3 region is CASREDYQETQYF. CDR3 bases: TGCGCCAGCAGAGAGGACTACCAAGAGACCCAGTACTTC.